The 21 T cell receptor beta chains reported below all come from one sample, sequenced in a study of blood T cell repertoires in COVID-19. Profiling relied on immunoSEQ multiplex PCR, and the TCRdb table lists in-frame clones only, not all of them. This sample yields over 250,000 clones, of which 80% to 90% are seen a single time; 9.5% to 13% belongs to the top ten. Sequenced input: peripheral blood. The receptors derive from a woman aged 70-85 years with COVID-19, enrolled during active disease.

This clone was seen a handful of times. V gene TRBV28 combines with J gene TRBJ2-7, with 9 positions matching TRBD1. Germline V lookup: CDR1 MDHEN, CDR2 SYDVKM. Germline trimming cut 8 bases from V and 1 base from J; bases unmatched to any gene: 6. CDR3 length equals 14 residues. CDR3 region: CASGWTGVSYEQYF. In DNA form, the CDR3 reads TGTGCCAGCGGATGGACAGGGGTGTCCTACGAGCAGTACTTC. The complete variable domain, with remaining parts taken from reference TRBV28 and TRBJ2-7, reads DVKVTQSSRYLVKRTGEKVFLECVQDMDHENMFWYRQDPGLGLRLIYFSYDVKMKEKGDIPEGYSVSREKKERFSLILESASTNQTSMYLCASGWTGVSYEQYFGPGTRLTVT.

The chain carries TRBV19 and TRBJ2-5, with D maybe TRBD1 (5 bases). CDR1 is LNHDA, CDR2 SQIVND, per germline (reference sequence). V shed 0 bases and J shed 5 bases, with 16 bases lying between them. The CDR3 spans 16 residues. In DNA form, the CDR3 reads TGTGCCAGTAGTATAGACCTTTCGGCAGGGCGGGAGACCCAGTACTTC. Translating gives CASSIDLSAGRETQYF.

The chain links TRBV6-6 to TRBJ1-2, with 10 bases fitting TRBD1. The CDR3 contains 14 residues. The J segment lost 7 bases and the V segment lost 6 bases, leaving 8 bases of the junction unmatched. From germline, CDR1 is MNHNY and CDR2 SVGAGI (reference sequence). This CDR3 reads CASRGGQGRIGYTF. The DNA for the CDR3 is TGTGCCAGCAGGGGGGGACAGGGGAGAATTGGCTACACCTTC.

The CDR3 DNA reads TGTGCCAGCAGCCGAGGGGGAAACCAGCCCCAGCATTTT. It specifies CASSRGGNQPQHF. V gene TRBV6-5 combines with J gene TRBJ1-5; tentative D call: TRBD1 (6 bases). Germline V CDR1 and CDR2: MNHEY, SVGAGI. The CDR3 runs to 13 residues. V lost 6 bases, J lost 7 bases, and 13 bases lay in between.

The chain recombines TRBV11-3 with TRBJ1-2; TRBD1 is a possible D gene (5 bases). From germline, CDR1 is SGHNT and CDR2 YENEEA. The length of the CDR3 is 16 residues. Trimming cost V 5 bases and J 0 bases, with 16 bases left between them. DNA for the CDR3: TGTGCCAGCAGCCCCGATGCAGGGCTAGCTAACTATGGCTACACCTTC. This encodes CASSPDAGLANYGYTF.

The gene calls are TRBV29-1 and TRBJ2-5; TRBD1 agrees at 10 bases. Germline CDR1 is SQVTM and CDR2 is ANQGSEA. Trimming took 4 bases from V and 2 from J; bases not matched to a gene: 1. CDR3 length equals 13 residues. In DNA form, the CDR3 reads TGCAGCGTTGCGGACAGGGGGCAAGAGACCCAGTACTTC. It codes for CSVADRGQETQYF.

This clone was seen more than once but under ten times. The J gene is TRBJ2-7, the V gene TRBV3-1 (or the pseudogene TRBV3-2); D gene unclear. The CDR3 contains 13 residues. V lost 4 bases, J lost 0 bases, and 7 bases lay in between. CDR1 and CDR2 (germline): LGHDT, YNNKEL (reference sequence). In nucleotides, the CDR3 is TGTGCCAGCAGCCCCCGTCCCTCCTACGAGCAGTACTTC. Translation gives CASSPRPSYEQYF.

V and J are TRBV5-4 and TRBJ2-4; a possible D gene is TRBD2 (6 bases). Germline V lookup: CDR1 SGHNT, CDR2 YYREEE (reference sequence). This CDR3 is built from 13 residues. V lost 0 bases, J lost 5 bases, and 6 bases lay in between. The CDR3 reads CASSLAGENIQYF. The CDR3 nucleotides read TGTGCCAGCAGCTTGGCGGGGGAAAACATTCAGTACTTC.

This clone has just a few counts. The chain carries TRBV7-9 and TRBJ2-1; D is possibly TRBD2 (5 bases). V was shortened by 5 bases and J by 5 bases, with 19 bases between the two germline ends. CDR1 is SEHNR, CDR2 FQNEAQ, per germline (reference sequence). CDR3 length equals 16 residues. DNA for the CDR3: TGTGCCAGCAGCCGCCTGGACTCCGAACTTAACAATGAGCAGTTCTTC. Protein product: CASSRLDSELNNEQFF.

The V gene is TRBV5-1, the J gene TRBJ1-1; 11 bases agree with TRBD1. This CDR3 region has 15 residues. Losses at the gene ends were 0 bases for V and 7 bases for J; bases not matched to a gene: 5. Germline V CDR1 and CDR2: SGHRS, YFSETQ. CDR3 amino acids: CASSLDRDRGIEAFF. Written as DNA, the CDR3 is TGCGCCAGCAGCTTGGATAGGGACAGGGGGATTGAAGCTTTCTTT.

The chain couples TRBV7-9 to TRBJ2-1; 9 bases line up with TRBD2. CDR3 length: 15 amino acids. Germline CDR1 and CDR2: SEHNR and FQNEAQ (reference sequence). Losses at the gene ends were 3 bases for V and 4 bases for J; bases not matched to a gene: 4. CDR3 sequence (DNA): TGTGCCAGCAGCTTTGACGCGGGAGGGTACAATGAGCAGTTCTTC. Translating it yields CASSFDAGGYNEQFF.

V gene TRBV6-1 combines with J gene TRBJ1-5, with 12 bases that match TRBD1. The V gene end was trimmed by 1 base and the J gene end by 1 base; junction bases not matched to a gene: 5. The CDR3 contains 18 residues. CDR1 is MNHNS, CDR2 SASEGT, per germline. DNA of the CDR3: TGTGCCAGCAGTGAAGAGGGGACAGGGGGCGTCAGCAATCAGCCCCAGCATTTT. Amino acids: CASSEEGTGGVSNQPQHF.

The chain recombines TRBV5-4 with TRBJ2-5; 7 positions agree with TRBD1. CDR3 length: 16 amino acids. CDR1 and CDR2 from the germline V gene are SGHNT and YYREEE (reference sequence). V gave up 0 bases and J gave up 5 bases; unmatched junction bases: 10. CDR3 region: CASSLGADRVRETQYF. The CDR3 nucleotides read TGTGCCAGCAGCTTGGGGGCCGACAGGGTGCGGGAGACCCAGTACTTC. Complete variable domain (other parts from reference TRBV5-4 and TRBJ2-5): ETGVTQSPTHLIKTRGQQVTLRCSSQSGHNTVSWYQQALGQGPQFIFQYYREEENGRGNFPPRFSGLQFPNYSSELNVNALELDDSALYLCASSLGADRVRETQYFGPGTRLLVL.

The table lists this clone with a count of one. V usage is TRBV2 and J usage is TRBJ2-5; 9 positions agree with TRBD2. The germline gives CDR1 SNHLY, CDR2 FYNNEI. This CDR3 has 15 residues. V was pared by 4 bases and J by 2 bases, with 5 bases of the junction left unmatched. In DNA form, the CDR3 reads TGTGCCAGCAGTGTGAGACTAGCGGTTCAAGAGACCCAGTACTTC. Translated, it gives CASSVRLAVQETQYF.

The chain couples TRBV4-3 to TRBJ2-1; 16 bases align to TRBD2. Germline trimming cut 0 bases from V and 7 bases from J; bases unmatched to any gene: 12. Germline-derived CDR1 and CDR2 are LGHNA and YSLEER. This CDR3 has 20 amino acids. In DNA, the CDR3 is TGCGCCAGCAGCCAAGAGTTCCCCAGGGGACTAGCGGGAGGGCTTAATGAGCAGTTCTTC. Translated, it gives CASSQEFPRGLAGGLNEQFF.

The genes are TRBV3-1 (or the pseudogene TRBV3-2) and TRBJ2-7; weak D call: TRBD2 (6 bases). V lost 3 bases and J lost 3, with 15 bases in between. The CDR3 is made up of 15 amino acids. CDR1 LGHDT and CDR2 YNNKEL come from the germline V gene (reference sequence). Written as DNA, the CDR3 is TGTGCCAGCAGCCAGAGGGGACTCCAGAACTACGAGCAGTACTTC. Encoded protein: CASSQRGLQNYEQYF.

The genes are TRBV10-3 and TRBJ1-1, with 9 bases lining up with TRBD1. The V and J ends lost 3 bases and 1 base, in that order; junction bases with no gene match: 3. CDR1 is ENHRY and CDR2 is SYGVKD in the germline V gene. The CDR3 has 15 residues. CDR3 sequence reads: CAISDSGQGNTEAFF. The DNA of the CDR3 is TGTGCCATCAGTGACTCGGGACAGGGGAACACTGAAGCTTTCTTT.

The chain joins TRBV11-1 to TRBJ2-7, with D perhaps TRBD2 (6 bases). V was shortened by 5 bases and J by 9 bases, with 14 bases between the two germline ends. The CDR3 loop spans 12 amino acids. Germline V gene data show CDR1 as SGHAT and CDR2 as FQDESV (reference sequence). The CDR3 nucleotides read TGTGCCAGCAGCCAACCGGGAGCTAGGCAGTACTTC. It codes for CASSQPGARQYF.

The chain employs TRBV18 and TRBJ1-5, with a possible D match to TRBD1 (6 bases). Per germline, CDR1 KGHSH and CDR2 LQKENI. The CDR3 spans 15 residues. Trimming removed 3 bases at V and 5 bases at J, with 14 bases between. CDR3 nucleotides: TGTGCCAGCTCACCCACGACAGGATATGATCAGCCCCAGCATTTT. Translated: CASSPTTGYDQPQHF. Full variable domain (remainder filled in from reference TRBV18 and TRBJ1-5): NAGVMQNPRHLVRRRGQEARLRCSPMKGHSHVYWYRQLPEEGLKFMVYLQKENIIDESGMPKERFSAEFPKEGPSILRIQQVVRGDSAAYFCASSPTTGYDQPQHFGDGTRLSIL.

This chain joins TRBV19 and TRBJ1-4; TRBD1 aligns across 10 bases. After removal of 5 bases from V and 5 bases from J, the junction contained 11 bases not matched to a gene. The CDR3 totals 17 residues. Germline V gene lookup returns CDR1 LNHDA and CDR2 SQIVND (reference sequence). CDR3 residues: CASSAGTGVEGNEKLFF. CDR3 nucleotides: TGTGCCAGTAGTGCCGGGACAGGGGTCGAGGGGAATGAAAAACTGTTTTTT.

The chain uses TRBV5-1 and TRBJ2-7, with 9 bases that match TRBD1. This CDR3 spans 17 amino acids. CDR1 and CDR2 from the germline V gene are SGHRS and YFSETQ. V was clipped by 3 bases and J by 5 bases; unmatched bases: 15. CDR3 sequence (DNA): TGCGCCAGCAGCTCAGACTCAACCGGGACAGGGCCAAACGAGCAGTACTTC. Amino acid sequence: CASSSDSTGTGPNEQYF. The full variable domain, completed using reference TRBV5-1 and TRBJ2-7, is KAGVTQTPRYLIKTRGQQVTLSCSPISGHRSVSWYQQTPGQGLQFLFEYFSETQRNKGNFPGRFSGRQFSNSRSEMNVSTLELGDSALYLCASSSDSTGTGPNEQYFGPGTRLTVT.